The 20 T cell receptor beta chains reported below all come from one sample, sequenced in a study of cytomegalovirus exposure and HLA in healthy donors. Both 60 Vbeta primers and 13 Jbeta primers went into the PCR. Profiled with immunoSEQ multiplex PCR; TCRdb holds only in-frame clones, not every one. The clone table shows about 41,000 clones, with the ten largest holding roughly 6%. Sequenced material: PBMCs. These receptors were obtained from a man under 40 in good health and CMV-seronegative.

The chain couples TRBV4-2 to TRBJ2-2; D may be TRBD1 (5 bases). This CDR3 has 16 residues. CDR1 LGHNA and CDR2 YNFKEQ come from the germline V gene. V dropped 3 bases and J dropped 5 bases, with 16 bases sitting between them. CDR3 loop: CASSHHPGQITGELFF. CDR3 in DNA: TGTGCCAGCAGCCACCATCCCGGACAAATAACCGGGGAGCTGTTTTTT.

The J gene is TRBJ1-1, the V gene TRBV9, with D perhaps TRBD1 (5 bases). V dropped 5 bases and J dropped 7 bases, with 15 bases sitting between them. Germline CDR1 is SGDLS and CDR2 is YYNGEE. The CDR3 is 13 amino acids. The DNA for the CDR3 is TGTGCCAGCAGGCGGGGGGAGGTGAGTGAAGCTTTCTTT. This encodes CASRRGEVSEAFF.

This chain links TRBV9 with TRBJ1-2; unclear D gene. The germline gives CDR1 SGDLS, CDR2 YYNGEE. V lost 3 bases, J lost 8 bases, and 14 bases lay in between. This CDR3 has 13 amino acids. This CDR3 is CASSADLGDGYTF. In nucleotides, the CDR3 is TGTGCCAGCAGCGCTGACTTGGGTGACGGCTACACCTTC.

V gene TRBV12-5 combines with J gene TRBJ1-1; the D is unclear. Germline V gene lookup returns CDR1 LGHNT and CDR2 FRNRAP. Trimming removed 6 bases from V and 6 bases from J, with 14 bases in between. The CDR3 is made up of 13 amino acids. The CDR3 region has the DNA TGTGCTAGTGGCCCGCGTCGGGGATCTGAAGCTTTCTTT. As protein: CASGPRRGSEAFF.

The CDR3 DNA follows: TGCAGCGTTGGTCTGGGGGAAAGGGGGCTTTACGAGCAGTACTTC. Protein: CSVGLGERGLYEQYF. V is TRBV29-1 and J is TRBJ2-7; 7 positions agree with TRBD1. The CDR3 has 15 residues. V shed 4 bases, J shed 4 bases, and the junction held 13 bases outside the gene matches. Germline CDR1 is SQVTM and CDR2 is ANQGSEA.

The CDR3 sequence is CASSPRQGGDGEQYF. The CDR3, as DNA: TGTGCCAGCTCACCACGACAGGGGGGTGATGGGGAGCAGTACTTC. The V call is TRBV18, the J call TRBJ2-5, with 9 bases lining up with TRBD1. The CDR3 is 15 residues long. V was clipped by 1 base and J by 11 bases; unmatched bases: 11. The germline V gene has CDR1 KGHSH and CDR2 LQKENI.

The J gene is TRBJ1-2, the V gene TRBV29-1; D unresolved. From germline, CDR1 is SQVTM and CDR2 ANQGSEA. The CDR3 has 11 residues. The germline V and J ends were trimmed by 1 base and 6 bases, with 6 bases remaining between them. The CDR3 loop is CSVEGLDGYTF. CDR3 coding DNA: TGCAGCGTTGAAGGGCTTGATGGCTACACCTTC.

In nucleotides, the CDR3 is TGCGCCAGCAGCTTGGTACAGGGGTACAATGAGCAGTTCTTC. This translates into CASSLVQGYNEQFF. The chain has TRBV5-1 and TRBJ2-1; 7 positions agree with TRBD1. With 0 bases clipped from V and 4 bases from J, the junction kept 1 base outside the gene matches. This CDR3 is 14 amino acids long. The V gene's germline CDR1 is SGHRS and CDR2 YFSETQ.

CDR3 region: CASSLYGSSFTEAFF. CDR3 DNA: TGTGCCAGCAGCTTGTATGGCAGTTCCTTCACTGAAGCTTTCTTT. The chain uses TRBV5-4 and TRBJ1-1; D not certain. This CDR3 region has 15 residues. V was trimmed by 1 base and J by 4 bases, leaving 14 bases between them. Per the germline V gene, CDR1 is SGHNT and CDR2 is YYREEE (reference sequence).

This sequence joins TRBV6-1 and TRBJ1-2; D uncertain. Looked up from germline, CDR1 is MNHNS and CDR2 is SASEGT. The CDR3 spans 13 residues. The V gene lost 2 bases and the J gene lost 4 bases, with 8 bases spanning the gap. The CDR3 DNA is TGTGCCAGCAGTGAAAGGCAGGTCTATGGCTACACCTTC. Its translation is CASSERQVYGYTF.

The chain carries TRBV29-1 and TRBJ1-3; D remains ambiguous. Per the germline V gene, CDR1 is SQVTM and CDR2 is ANQGSEA. This CDR3 contains 11 residues. With 7 bases removed from V and 3 bases from J, the gap between germline ends came to 7 bases. CDR3 DNA sequence: TGCAGCGGGACTCTTGGAAACACCATATATTTT. It yields the protein CSGTLGNTIYF.

The V and J genes are TRBV5-1 and TRBJ2-2; TRBD1 is a possible D gene (6 bases). The CDR3 totals 15 residues. Looked up from germline, CDR1 is SGHRS and CDR2 is YFSETQ. Between the trimmed V and J ends, which lost 2 bases and 3 bases, there was a span of 11 bases. The CDR3: CASSFSQGYTGELFF. The CDR3 DNA follows: TGCGCCAGCAGCTTTTCACAGGGTTACACCGGGGAGCTGTTTTTT.

The V gene is TRBV29-1, the J gene TRBJ2-5; TRBD1 matches 8 bases. The DNA end is a closer match to TRBJ2-7, so the J assignment may be wrong. CDR1 is SQVTM, CDR2 ANQGSEA, per germline. The CDR3 spans 12 residues. The CDR3 nucleotides are TGCAGCGGGATGACAGGGGTCGGCGAGCAGTACTTC. It yields the protein CSGMTGVGEQYF.

This chain uses TRBV5-1 with TRBJ2-7; D unresolved. V gave up 4 bases and J gave up 2 bases, with 10 bases separating them. Germline values: CDR1 SGHRS, CDR2 YFSETQ. This CDR3 contains 13 residues. CDR3 sequence reads: CASSEADPYEQYF. CDR3 nucleotides: TGCGCCAGCAGCGAGGCAGATCCCTACGAGCAGTACTTC.

This rearrangement joins TRBV14 to TRBJ1-6; 9 positions match TRBD1. With V trimmed by 0 bases and J by 11 bases, 11 bases remained unmatched. CDR1 and CDR2 (germline): SGHDN, FVKESK. The CDR3 has 17 residues. The CDR3, as DNA: TGTGCCAGCAGCCAAGACCCTCGACAGGGGGGATGGACACCCCTCCACTTT. It yields the protein CASSQDPRQGGWTPLHF.

This sequence joins TRBV7-2 and TRBJ1-5; the D gene is possibly TRBD1 (5 bases). Per germline, CDR1 SGHTA and CDR2 FQGNSA. This CDR3 spans 14 amino acids. V was shortened by 1 base and J by 5 bases, with 9 bases between the two germline ends. The CDR3 coding sequence is TGTGCCAGCAGCTTAGACAGGTCGTATCAGCCCCAGCATTTT. It translates to CASSLDRSYQPQHF. Drawing the rest from reference TRBV7-2 and TRBJ1-5, the complete variable domain is GAGVSQSPSNKVTEKGKDVELRCDPISGHTALYWYRQSLGQGLEFLIYFQGNSAPDKSGLPSDRFSAERTGGSVSTLTIQRTQQEDSAVYLCASSLDRSYQPQHFGDGTRLSIL.

The rearrangement links TRBV27 to TRBJ1-1; D unresolved. Trimming removed 3 bases from V and 5 bases from J, with 10 bases in between. This CDR3 comprises 13 residues. Per germline, CDR1 MNHEY and CDR2 SMNVEV (reference sequence). The CDR3 sequence is CASSFPGRTEAFF. DNA of the CDR3: TGTGCCAGCAGTTTTCCGGGGAGGACTGAAGCTTTCTTT.

The V call is TRBV4-1, the J call TRBJ2-5, with no clear D. The V and J ends lost 0 bases and 2 bases respectively, with 7 bases between them. The CDR3 is 14 amino acids. Germline V gene lookup returns CDR1 MGHRA and CDR2 YSYEKL. CDR3 region: CASSQELQQETQYF. DNA for the CDR3: TGCGCCAGCAGCCAAGAATTACAGCAAGAGACCCAGTACTTC.

The chain employs TRBV7-9 and TRBJ2-7; TRBD2 is a possible D gene (5 bases). Germline CDR1 SEHNR, CDR2 FQNEAQ (reference sequence). The length of the CDR3 is 11 residues. V gave up 8 bases and J gave up 4 bases, with 9 bases separating them. CDR3 residues: CASLGEYEQYF. In nucleotides, the CDR3 is TGTGCCAGCTTGGGAGAATACGAGCAGTACTTC.

The V gene is TRBV6-6, the J gene TRBJ1-5; 8 bases fit TRBD1. Germline loops: CDR1 MNHNY, CDR2 SVGAGI (reference sequence). V lost 5 bases and J lost 4; bases outside the gene matches: 4. CDR3 size: 14 residues. The CDR3 here is CASSQWTGNQPQHF. DNA for the CDR3: TGTGCCAGCAGTCAATGGACAGGGAATCAGCCCCAGCATTTT.